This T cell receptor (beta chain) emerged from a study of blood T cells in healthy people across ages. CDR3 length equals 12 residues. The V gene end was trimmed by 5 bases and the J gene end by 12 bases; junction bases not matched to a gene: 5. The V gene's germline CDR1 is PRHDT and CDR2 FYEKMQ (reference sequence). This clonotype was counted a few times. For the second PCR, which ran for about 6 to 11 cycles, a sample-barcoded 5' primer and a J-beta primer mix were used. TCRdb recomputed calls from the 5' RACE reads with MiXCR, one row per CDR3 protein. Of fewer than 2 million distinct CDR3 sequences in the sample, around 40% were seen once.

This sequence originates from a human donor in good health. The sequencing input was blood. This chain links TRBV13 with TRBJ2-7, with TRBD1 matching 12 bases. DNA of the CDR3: TGTGCCAGCAGCGGGGACAGGGGGCAGACGTACTTC. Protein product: CASSGDRGQTYF.